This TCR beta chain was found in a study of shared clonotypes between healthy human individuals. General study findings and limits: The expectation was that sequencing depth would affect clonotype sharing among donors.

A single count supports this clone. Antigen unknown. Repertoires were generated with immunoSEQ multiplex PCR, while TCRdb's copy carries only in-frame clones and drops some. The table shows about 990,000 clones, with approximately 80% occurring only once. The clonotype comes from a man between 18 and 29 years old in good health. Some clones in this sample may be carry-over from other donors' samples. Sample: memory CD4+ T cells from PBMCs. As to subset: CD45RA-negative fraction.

CDR3 bases: TGTGCCAGCTCACCGGAGGGGGTGAAGGAGCAGTACTTC. Translation: CASSPEGVKEQYF. J is TRBJ2-7 and V is TRBV18; D could derive from TRBD1 or TRBD2 (6 bases each). V was shortened by 3 bases and J by 7 bases, with 13 bases between the two germline ends. The CDR3 is 13 amino acids. CDR1 KGHSH and CDR2 LQKENI come from the germline V gene.